This is a list of T cell receptor beta chains from one sample in a study of graft-versus-host responses after intestinal transplantation. Antigen specificity for these receptors is unknown. Profiling relied on immunoSEQ multiplex PCR, and the TCRdb table lists in-frame clones only, not all of them. The table lists fewer than 130,000 clones, around 93% of them singletons. The source was unstimulated CD8+ T cells sorted from spleen or lymph node cells, collected before intestinal transplant. These TCRs come from a human donor who received an intestinal transplant. Each CDR3 is given with its conserved first and last residue. The D gene is left open where the match is weak. Clone size is given for some rows only: seen once, a few or many times, or a class if the clone is expanded.

J: TRBJ1-5; size: few; V: TRBV28; D: NA; DNA: TGTGCCAGCAGTTTGGCGCTGACTAGCAATCAGCCCCAGCATTTT; CDR3: CASSLALTSNQPQHF
J: TRBJ2-4; size: NA; V: TRBV9; D: NA; DNA: TGTGCCAGCAGCGTAGAGTGGGGGCCCAAAAACATTCAGTACTTC; CDR3: CASSVEWGPKNIQYF
J: TRBJ1-1; size: NA; V: TRBV7-2; D: NA; DNA: TGTGCCAGCAGCTTAGGCACTGAAGCTTTCTTT; CDR3: CASSLGTEAFF
J: TRBJ2-7; size: NA; V: TRBV4-1; D: NA; DNA: TGCGCCAGCAGCCAAGAGAGGAGGGAGGCCTACGAGCAGTACTTC; CDR3: CASSQERREAYEQYF
J: TRBJ2-3; size: once; V: TRBV5-1; D: TRBD1; DNA: TGCGCCAGCAGCTCACCCCTCGGGACAGGTTATAACCCCACAGATACGCAGTATTTT; CDR3: CASSSPLGTGYNPTDTQYF
J: TRBJ1-1; size: NA; V: TRBV7-6; D: NA; DNA: TGTGCCAGCAGCCAAACAGGGTTGGGTACTGAAGCTTTCTTT; CDR3: CASSQTGLGTEAFF
J: TRBJ2-7; size: NA; V: TRBV27; D: TRBD1; DNA: TGTGCCAGCAGTTTATGGGGACAGAGCTACGAGCAGTACTTC; CDR3: CASSLWGQSYEQYF
J: TRBJ2-2; size: NA; V: TRBV9; D: NA; DNA: TGTGCCAGCAGCGTAAATCGAGGGGGGCCGAACACCGGGGAGCTGTTTTTT; CDR3: CASSVNRGGPNTGELFF
J: TRBJ1-4; size: NA; V: TRBV6-5; D: NA; DNA: TGTGCCAGCAGTTACTTGAGGGTCCCGAATGAAAAACTGTTTTTT; CDR3: CASSYLRVPNEKLFF
J: TRBJ2-5; size: NA; V: TRBV29-1; D: NA; DNA: TGCAGCGTTGAGGCTCTTGGCCGGACCCAGTACTTC; CDR3: CSVEALGRTQYF
J: TRBJ2-7; size: NA; V: TRBV28; D: TRBD2; DNA: TGTGCCAGCAGTTTAAGGCTAGCGGGCATAAACGAGCAGTACTTC; CDR3: CASSLRLAGINEQYF
J: TRBJ2-5; size: NA; V: TRBV6-6; D: NA; DNA: TGTGCCAGCAGTTACCCGGTGGGGGTTGAAGAGACCCAGTACTTC; CDR3: CASSYPVGVEETQYF
J: TRBJ2-7; size: once; V: TRBV18; D: NA; DNA: TGTGCCAGCTCACCCGGCGACAGATCCTCCTACGAGCAGTACTTC; CDR3: CASSPGDRSSYEQYF
J: TRBJ2-7; size: NA; V: TRBV7-9; D: TRBD2; DNA: TGTGCCAGCAGCTTCGGGGAGGGATACGAGCAGTACTTC; CDR3: CASSFGEGYEQYF
J: TRBJ1-1; size: once; V: TRBV7-8; D: TRBD1; DNA: TGTGCCAGCAGCTTAAACAGGGGGAACACTGAAGCTTTCTTT; CDR3: CASSLNRGNTEAFF
J: TRBJ2-1; size: NA; V: TRBV19; D: TRBD2; DNA: TGTGCCAGTAGTATATATCTAGCGGGAGAGGAGCAGTTCTTC; CDR3: CASSIYLAGEEQFF
J: TRBJ1-2; size: NA; V: TRBV18; D: NA; DNA: TGTGCCAGCTCACCGGACCCTTACTATGGCTACACCTTC; CDR3: CASSPDPYYGYTF
J: TRBJ2-7; size: NA; V: TRBV13; D: TRBD2; DNA: TGTGCCAGCAGCTTTGCAGCGGGAGGTTTAACCTACGAGCAGTACTTC; CDR3: CASSFAAGGLTYEQYF
J: TRBJ1-5; size: NA; V: TRBV5-5; D: NA; DNA: TGTGCCAGCAGCCGGACATCCCCAAATCAGCCCCAGCATTTT; CDR3: CASSRTSPNQPQHF
J: TRBJ1-4; size: NA; V: TRBV2; D: TRBD1; DNA: TGTGCCAGCAGTGACCTGACAGGGTTTAATGAAAAACTGTTTTTT; CDR3: CASSDLTGFNEKLFF
J: TRBJ1-5; size: NA; V: TRBV16; D: TRBD1; DNA: TGTGCCAGCAGCCAATTGACAGGGCCCAATCAGCCCCAGCATTTT; CDR3: CASSQLTGPNQPQHF
J: TRBJ2-5; size: NA; V: TRBV19; D: NA; DNA: TGTGCCAGTAAAAAATCGGCGGGCGAGTTACAAGAGACCCAGTACTTC; CDR3: CASKKSAGELQETQYF
J: TRBJ1-5; size: NA; V: TRBV27; D: NA; DNA: TGTGCCAGCAGTTTATTGGGCAGGAATCAGCCCCAGCATTTT; CDR3: CASSLLGRNQPQHF
J: TRBJ2-2; size: NA; V: TRBV7-9; D: TRBD1; DNA: TGTGCCAGCAGCTTAGGGGGGACGGGACAGTTCCTGAACACCGGGGAGCTGTTTTTT; CDR3: CASSLGGTGQFLNTGELFF
J: TRBJ2-7; size: NA; V: TRBV29-1; D: NA; DNA: TGCAGCGTTGACAATTCCTACGAGCAGTACTTC; CDR3: CSVDNSYEQYF
J: TRBJ2-1; size: NA; V: TRBV5-4; D: TRBD2; DNA: TGTGCCAGCAGCTTTAAAACTAGCGGGAACAATGAGCAGTTCTTC; CDR3: CASSFKTSGNNEQFF
J: TRBJ2-7; size: once; V: TRBV11-2; D: NA; DNA: TGTGCCAGCAGCTCGTTGTTGGTTGGGTACGAGCAGTACTTC; CDR3: CASSSLLVGYEQYF
J: TRBJ2-2; size: NA; V: TRBV7-9; D: NA; DNA: TGTGCCAGCAGCGAACAAGCCCCAGGGAACACCGGGGAGCTGTTTTTT; CDR3: CASSEQAPGNTGELFF
J: TRBJ1-2; size: NA; V: TRBV11-2; D: NA; DNA: TGTGCCAGCAGCCCAGGTGGGTGGGTCCCGGACTATGGCTACACCTTC; CDR3: CASSPGGWVPDYGYTF
J: TRBJ1-1; size: NA; V: TRBV7-6; D: NA; DNA: TGTGCCAGCAGCCCCGAGGGGGTAACTGAAGCTTTCTTT; CDR3: CASSPEGVTEAFF
J: TRBJ2-7; size: NA; V: TRBV27; D: TRBD1; DNA: TGTGCCAGCAGACAAAACAGGGGCGAGCAGTACTTC; CDR3: CASRQNRGEQYF
J: TRBJ2-1; size: NA; V: TRBV19; D: TRBD2; DNA: TGTGCCACTTGGGGGGGCTCCTACAATGAGCAGTTCTTC; CDR3: CATWGGSYNEQFF
J: TRBJ1-4; size: NA; V: TRBV9; D: TRBD1; DNA: TGTGCCAGCAGCGTAGATGGGGCAGGGGGGGAAAAACTGTTTTTT; CDR3: CASSVDGAGGEKLFF
J: TRBJ2-3; size: NA; V: TRBV7-9; D: TRBD2; DNA: TGTGCCAGCAGCATTGGGACTAGCGGATCCACAGATACGCAGTATTTT; CDR3: CASSIGTSGSTDTQYF
J: TRBJ2-5; size: NA; V: TRBV29-1; D: TRBD1; DNA: TGCAGCGTTGTTGGGGGACAGCGCGGGGAGACCCAGTACTTC; CDR3: CSVVGGQRGETQYF
J: TRBJ1-2; size: NA; V: TRBV5-4; D: NA; DNA: TGTGCCAGCAGCCTACGAGGTGGGGGCGCCGCTAACTATGGCTACACCTTC; CDR3: CASSLRGGGAANYGYTF
J: TRBJ2-1; size: NA; V: TRBV11-2; D: NA; DNA: TGTGCCAGCAGCTTCCGGGACCTAGTGAACAATGAGCAGTTCTTC; CDR3: CASSFRDLVNNEQFF
J: TRBJ1-2; size: NA; V: TRBV2; D: NA; DNA: TGTGCCAGCAGACAGGTCCTAGACTATGGCTACACCTTC; CDR3: CASRQVLDYGYTF
J: TRBJ2-1; size: NA; V: TRBV5-6; D: TRBD2; DNA: TGTGCCAGCAGCTCCGGGCTAGCGGGTGAATCCTACAATGAGCAGTTCTTC; CDR3: CASSSGLAGESYNEQFF
J: TRBJ2-5; size: NA; V: TRBV5-1; D: NA; DNA: TGCGCCAGCCGACAGGCTGAGCAGTACTTC; CDR3: CASRQAEQYF